This TCR beta chain was recorded in a study of control samples from healthy donors and cancer patients. Produced via immunoSEQ multiplex PCR; TCRdb's table is partial and in-frame only. The sample carries fewer than 85,000 clones, roughly 92% recorded once. The V gene's germline CDR1 is MDHEN and CDR2 SYDVKM. The CDR3 totals 14 residues. Trimming stripped 6 bases from V and 6 bases from J, with 18 bases between. This clonotype was sampled from a woman in her fifties or sixties in good health. The sequenced material came from blood. The gene calls are TRBV28 and TRBJ2-7, with D possibly matching TRBD2 (5 bases). The CDR3 loop is CASRVRTGSGEQYF. The CDR3 bases are TGTGCCAGCAGGGTTAGGACTGGATCCGGCGAGCAGTACTTC. Full variable domain (remainder filled in from reference TRBV28 and TRBJ2-7): DVKVTQSSRYLVKRTGEKVFLECVQDMDHENMFWYRQDPGLGLRLIYFSYDVKMKEKGDIPEGYSVSREKKERFSLILESASTNQTSMYLCASRVRTGSGEQYFGPGTRLTVT.